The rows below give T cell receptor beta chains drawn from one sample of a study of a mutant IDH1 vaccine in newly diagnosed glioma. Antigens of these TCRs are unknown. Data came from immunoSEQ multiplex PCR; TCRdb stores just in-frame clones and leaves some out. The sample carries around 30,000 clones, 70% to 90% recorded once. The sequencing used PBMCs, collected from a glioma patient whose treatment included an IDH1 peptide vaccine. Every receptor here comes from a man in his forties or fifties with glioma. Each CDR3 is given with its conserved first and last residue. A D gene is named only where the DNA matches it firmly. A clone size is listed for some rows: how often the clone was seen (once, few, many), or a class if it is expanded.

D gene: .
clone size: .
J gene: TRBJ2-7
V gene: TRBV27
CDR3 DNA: TGTGCCAGCAGTTTATTGGGGACCAGCTACGAGCAGTACTTC
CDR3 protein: CASSLLGTSYEQYF

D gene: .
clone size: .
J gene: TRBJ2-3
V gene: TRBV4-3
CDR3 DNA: TGCGCCAGCAGCCAAAGGGCCCGGGGTGCAGATACGCAGTATTTT
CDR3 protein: CASSQRARGADTQYF

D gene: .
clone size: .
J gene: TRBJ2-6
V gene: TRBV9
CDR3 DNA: TGTGCCAGCAGCACGAGGAAAACTGGGGCCAACGTCCTGACTTTC
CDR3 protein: CASSTRKTGANVLTF

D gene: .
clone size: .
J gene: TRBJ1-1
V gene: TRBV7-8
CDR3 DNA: TGTGCCAGCAGCTTATCGCAGAACACTGAAGCTTTCTTT
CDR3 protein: CASSLSQNTEAFF

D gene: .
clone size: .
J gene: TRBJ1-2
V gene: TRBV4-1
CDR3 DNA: TGCGCCAGCAGCCGTATCGGGGGTGCGTGGGGCGCGTGTGGCTACACCTTC
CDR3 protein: CASSRIGGAWGACGYTF

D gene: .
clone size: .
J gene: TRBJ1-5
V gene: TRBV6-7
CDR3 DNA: TGTGCCAGCAGTTATGACACACCCGGGACACCGAAGAAGAGCAATCAGCCCCAGCATTTT
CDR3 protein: CASSYDTPGTPKKSNQPQHF

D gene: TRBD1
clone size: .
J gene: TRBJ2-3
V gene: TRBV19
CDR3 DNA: TGTGCCAGTAGAGACAGGGGAACAGATACGCAGTATTTT
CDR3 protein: CASRDRGTDTQYF

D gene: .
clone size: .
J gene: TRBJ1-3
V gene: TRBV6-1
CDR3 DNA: TGTGCCAGCAGTGAAAAGGTTCTCTCTGGAAACACCATATATTTT
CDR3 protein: CASSEKVLSGNTIYF

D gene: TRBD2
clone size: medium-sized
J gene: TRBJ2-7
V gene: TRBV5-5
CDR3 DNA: TGTGCCAGCAGCTTCGGAGCGGGAGGCCCCTGGAGCTCCTACGAGCAGTACTTC
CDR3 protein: CASSFGAGGPWSSYEQYF

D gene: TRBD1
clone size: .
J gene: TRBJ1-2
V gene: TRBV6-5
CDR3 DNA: TGTGCCAGCAGTTACTCGGGGACAGGCGTCCACTATGGCTACACCTTC
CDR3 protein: CASSYSGTGVHYGYTF

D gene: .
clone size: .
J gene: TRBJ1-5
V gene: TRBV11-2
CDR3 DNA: TGTGCCAGCAGCTTAGATGAGAGCCAGCCCCAGCATTTT
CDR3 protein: CASSLDESQPQHF

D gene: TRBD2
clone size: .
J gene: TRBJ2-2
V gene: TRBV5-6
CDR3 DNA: TGTGCCAGCGCCATCGGTCTAGCGGCACCGAACACCGGGGAGCTGTTTTTT
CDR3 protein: CASAIGLAAPNTGELFF

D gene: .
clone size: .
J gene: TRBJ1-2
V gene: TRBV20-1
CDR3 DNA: TGCAGTGCTAGTGACGGCAATGGCTACACCTTC
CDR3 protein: CSASDGNGYTF

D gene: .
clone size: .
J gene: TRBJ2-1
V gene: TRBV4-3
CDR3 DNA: TGCGCCAGCAGCCTTCTAGCCACCGTCGATGAGCAGTTCTTC
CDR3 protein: CASSLLATVDEQFF

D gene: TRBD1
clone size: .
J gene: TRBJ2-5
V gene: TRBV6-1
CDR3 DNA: TGTGCCAGCAGTGGCAACAGGGGCGAGACCCAGTACTTC
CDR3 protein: CASSGNRGETQYF

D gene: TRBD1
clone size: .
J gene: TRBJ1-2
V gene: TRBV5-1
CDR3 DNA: TGCGCCAGCAGCTCAGACAGGGCGGACTATGGCTACACCTTC
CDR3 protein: CASSSDRADYGYTF

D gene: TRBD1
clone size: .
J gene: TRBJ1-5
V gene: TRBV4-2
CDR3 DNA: TGTGCCAGCAGTCCCGGGACAGTAGTTTTTTTGCCCCAGCATTTT
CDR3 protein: CASSPGTVVFLPQHF

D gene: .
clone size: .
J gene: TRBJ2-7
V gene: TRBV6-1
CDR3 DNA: TGTGCCAGCAGTGCGACCGGGACAAGCTCCTACGAGCAGTACTTC
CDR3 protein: CASSATGTSSYEQYF

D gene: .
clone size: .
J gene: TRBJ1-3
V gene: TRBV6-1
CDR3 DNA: TGTGCCAGCAGTGAAGGCCAGCTCTCGAATGGAAACACCATATATTTT
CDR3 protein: CASSEGQLSNGNTIYF

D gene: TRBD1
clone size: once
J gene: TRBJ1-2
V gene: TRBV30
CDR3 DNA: TGTGCCTGGAGACGTCGACAGGGGGGCCCCTATGGCTACACCTTC
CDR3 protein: CAWRRRQGGPYGYTF

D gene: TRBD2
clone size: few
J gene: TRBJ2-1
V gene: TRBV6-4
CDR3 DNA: TGTGCCAGCAGTGACGGACTAGCGGGGGGGAATGAGCAGTTCTTC
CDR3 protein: CASSDGLAGGNEQFF

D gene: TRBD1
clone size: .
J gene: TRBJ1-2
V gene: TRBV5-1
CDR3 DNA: TGCGCCAGCAGCTCGATCGTAGGGACAGGGGGAGAGAAAGGCTACACCTTC
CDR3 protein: CASSSIVGTGGEKGYTF

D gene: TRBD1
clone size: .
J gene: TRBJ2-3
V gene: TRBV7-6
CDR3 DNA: TGTGCCAGCAGCTCCATGGACAGGGAATATTCAGATACGCAGTATTTT
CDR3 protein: CASSSMDREYSDTQYF

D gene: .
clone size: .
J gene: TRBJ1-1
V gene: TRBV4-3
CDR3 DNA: TGCGCCAGCAGCCAGATGGACAGGAACACTGAAGCTTTCTTT
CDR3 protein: CASSQMDRNTEAFF

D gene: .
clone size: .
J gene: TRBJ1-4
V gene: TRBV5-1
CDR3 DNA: TGCGCCAGCAGCTTCCCAGGAGAGGATGAAAAACTGTTTTTT
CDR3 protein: CASSFPGEDEKLFF

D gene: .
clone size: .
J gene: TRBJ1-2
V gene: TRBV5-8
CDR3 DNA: TGTGCCAGCAGCTTGTGGCCCAAGGGGCGATCCTATGGCTACACCTTC
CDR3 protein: CASSLWPKGRSYGYTF

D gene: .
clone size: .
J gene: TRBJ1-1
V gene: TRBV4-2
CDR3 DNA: TGTGCCAGCAGCCTTATTCAGGGCGCAATGAACACTGAAGCTTTCTTT
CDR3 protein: CASSLIQGAMNTEAFF

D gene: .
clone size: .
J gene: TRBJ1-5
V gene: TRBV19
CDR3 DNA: TGTGCCAGTAGTATCACAGGAGTCAATCAGCCCCAGCATTTT
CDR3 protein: CASSITGVNQPQHF

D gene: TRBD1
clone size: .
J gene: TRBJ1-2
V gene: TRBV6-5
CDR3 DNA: TGTGCCAGCAGTTACACAGGGACAGGGGATGGCTACACCTTC
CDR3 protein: CASSYTGTGDGYTF

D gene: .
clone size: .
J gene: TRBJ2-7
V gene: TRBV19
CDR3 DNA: TGTGCCAGTAGTATAGGAGGGAACTACGAGCAGTACTTC
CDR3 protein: CASSIGGNYEQYF

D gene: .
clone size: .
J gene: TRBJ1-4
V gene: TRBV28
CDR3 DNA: TGTGCCAGCAGTTTCGGCAATGATTTAAAAAATGAAAAACTGTTTTTT
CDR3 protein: CASSFGNDLKNEKLFF

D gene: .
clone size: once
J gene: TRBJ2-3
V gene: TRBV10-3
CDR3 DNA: TGTGCCATCAGTGAAACACAGGGTACAGATACGCAGTATTTT
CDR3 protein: CAISETQGTDTQYF

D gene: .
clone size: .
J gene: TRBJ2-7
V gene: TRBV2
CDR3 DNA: TGTGCCAGCAGTGTCAGGTCTACCTACGAGCAGTACTTC
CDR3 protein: CASSVRSTYEQYF

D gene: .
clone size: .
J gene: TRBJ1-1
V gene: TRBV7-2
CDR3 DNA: TGTGCCAGCAGCTTACAAGGGGCGAGAACTGAAGCTTTCTTT
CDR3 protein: CASSLQGARTEAFF

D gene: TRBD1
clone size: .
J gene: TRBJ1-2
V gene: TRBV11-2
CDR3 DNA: TGTGCCAGCAGCTCGAACAGGGGGCCTAACTATGGCTACACCTTC
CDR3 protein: CASSSNRGPNYGYTF

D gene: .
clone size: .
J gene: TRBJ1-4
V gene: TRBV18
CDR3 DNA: TGTGCCAGCTCACCACGGTCCCCCGGGTTTAATGAAAAACTGTTTTTT
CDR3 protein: CASSPRSPGFNEKLFF

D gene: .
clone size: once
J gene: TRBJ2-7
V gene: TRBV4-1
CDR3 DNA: TGCGCCAGCAGCCCCGGGGACACCTCCTACGAGCAGTACTTC
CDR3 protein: CASSPGDTSYEQYF

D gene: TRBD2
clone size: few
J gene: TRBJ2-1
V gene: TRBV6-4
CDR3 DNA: TGTGCCAGCAGTGTCGTTAGCGGGGGGGCGGATGAGCAGTTCTTC
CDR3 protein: CASSVVSGGADEQFF

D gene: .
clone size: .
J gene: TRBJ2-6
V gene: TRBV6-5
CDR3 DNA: TGTGCCAGCAGTTACTCGAGCAGATCTGGGGCCAACGTCCTGACTTTC
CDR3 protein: CASSYSSRSGANVLTF

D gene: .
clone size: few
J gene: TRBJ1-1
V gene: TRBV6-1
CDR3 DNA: TGTGCCAGCCGGGTGGGACCTGAAGCTTTCTTT
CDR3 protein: CASRVGPEAFF